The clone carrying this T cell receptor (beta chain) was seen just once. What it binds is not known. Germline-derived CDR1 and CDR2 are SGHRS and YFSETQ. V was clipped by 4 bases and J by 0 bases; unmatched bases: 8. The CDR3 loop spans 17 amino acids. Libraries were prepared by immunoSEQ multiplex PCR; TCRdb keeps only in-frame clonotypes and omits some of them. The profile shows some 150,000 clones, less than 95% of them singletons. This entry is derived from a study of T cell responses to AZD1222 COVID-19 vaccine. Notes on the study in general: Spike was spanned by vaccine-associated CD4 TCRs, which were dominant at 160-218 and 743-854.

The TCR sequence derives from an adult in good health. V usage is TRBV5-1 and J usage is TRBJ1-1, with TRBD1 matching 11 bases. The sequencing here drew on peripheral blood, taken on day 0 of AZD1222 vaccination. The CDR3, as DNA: TGCGCCAGCAGCCAATTGGACAGGGGGCGGGTGAACACTGAAGCTTTCTTT. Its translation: CASSQLDRGRVNTEAFF.